These 26 T cell receptor beta chains were all obtained from the same sample, sequenced in a study of control samples from healthy donors and cancer patients. Sequencing used immunoSEQ multiplex PCR; TCRdb keeps in-frame clones, though not all of them. Among more than 100,000 clones listed, less than 95% were seen once. Sample: blood. All receptors derive from a man between 18 and 29 years old in good health.

This clone was recorded only once. The chain is built from TRBV7-9 and TRBJ2-7; TRBD1 aligns across 8 bases. V was pared by 1 base and J by 3 bases, with 5 bases of the junction left unmatched. The germline V gene encodes CDR1 SEHNR and CDR2 FQNEAQ (reference sequence). The CDR3 consists of 15 residues. The CDR3 spells CASSLVWDRHYEQYF. The CDR3 region has the DNA TGTGCCAGCAGCTTAGTCTGGGACAGGCACTACGAGCAGTACTTC.

The V gene is TRBV29-1, the J gene TRBJ1-2; 9 positions agree with TRBD1. The CDR3 runs 15 residues. Germline-derived CDR1 and CDR2 are SQVTM and ANQGSEA. V dropped 6 bases and J dropped 5; count of bases not matched to a gene: 13. The CDR3 coding sequence is TGCAGCGTCCATCGGACAGGGGAGGGTGATTATGGCTACACCTTC. Its protein is CSVHRTGEGDYGYTF.

The rearrangement links TRBV29-1 to TRBJ1-2; no firm D call. V was pared by 6 bases and J by 0 bases, with 14 bases between. The CDR3 length is 14 residues. Germline V gene lookup returns CDR1 SQVTM and CDR2 ANQGSEA. The CDR3 protein is CSVPLEGANYGYTF. DNA for the CDR3: TGCAGCGTCCCTTTAGAAGGAGCTAACTATGGCTACACCTTC.

This clone was picked up one time. Other DNA sequences in this specimen translate into the identical CDR3. The chain employs TRBV6-6 and TRBJ1-6, with D hard to call. The CDR3 is made up of 13 amino acids. Germline lookup yields CDR1 MNHNY and CDR2 SVGAGI (reference sequence). The V end lost 4 bases, the J end lost 9 bases, and 10 bases lay between the germline ends. The CDR3 DNA sequence: TGTGCCAGCAGTTCAACCGGGATTTCACCCCTCCACTTT. Encoded protein: CASSSTGISPLHF.

The V gene is TRBV11-2, the J gene TRBJ2-2; 8 bases are a match to TRBD1. V lost 1 base and J lost 6; bases outside the gene matches: 10. Per germline, CDR1 SGHAT and CDR2 FQNNGV. The CDR3 runs 17 residues. CDR3 protein: CASSLGLGQVVPGELFF. CDR3 nucleotides: TGTGCCAGCAGCTTAGGTCTGGGACAGGTCGTCCCCGGGGAGCTGTTTTTT.

A note on this clone: Additional DNA sequences in this sample encode the identical CDR3. V gene TRBV20-1 combines with J gene TRBJ1-1; no reliable D call. CDR3 length: 11 amino acids. Trimming removed 1 base from V and 1 base from J, with 1 base in between. Germline CDR1 reads DFQATT; CDR2 reads SNEGSKA (reference sequence). In nucleotides, the CDR3 is TGCAGTGCTAGAGGGAACACTGAAGCTTTCTTT. Its translation: CSARGNTEAFF.

The V and J genes are TRBV5-1 and TRBJ2-1; a weak D match, TRBD1 (5 bases). Trimming removed 2 bases from V and 3 bases from J, with 9 bases in between. CDR1 SGHRS and CDR2 YFSETQ come from the germline V gene. This CDR3 has 14 amino acids. The CDR3 DNA reads as TGCGCCAGCAGCTTAACGACAGACTACAATGAGCAGTTCTTC. Residues: CASSLTTDYNEQFF.

This clone was observed once. The rearrangement links TRBV10-2 to TRBJ1-5; 7 bases align to TRBD1. Germline CDR1 and CDR2: WSHSY and SAAADI. With V trimmed by 6 bases and J by 7 bases, 6 bases remained unmatched. This CDR3 spans 13 amino acids. CDR3 protein: CASRPTGRQPQHF. CDR3 in DNA: TGCGCCAGCAGACCGACAGGGAGACAGCCCCAGCATTTT.

J is TRBJ2-7 and V is TRBV30; 10 nucleotides align to TRBD1. Germline trimming cut 4 bases from V and 2 bases from J; bases unmatched to any gene: 5. Germline V gene sequence: CDR1 GTSNPN, CDR2 SVGIG (reference sequence). The CDR3 runs 14 residues. DNA of the CDR3: TGTGCCTGGACTCCCGGGACAGGGGCCTACGAGCAGTACTTC. Amino acids: CAWTPGTGAYEQYF. The entire variable domain, with the rest obtained from reference TRBV30 and TRBJ2-7, is as follows: SQTIHQWPATLVQPVGSPLSLECTVEGTSNPNLYWYRQAAGRGLQLLFYSVGIGQISSEVPQNLSASRPQDRQFILSSKKLLLSDSGFYLCAWTPGTGAYEQYFGPGTRLTVT.

This clone appeared a few times. V usage is TRBV4-2 and J usage is TRBJ2-1; 9 bases are a match to TRBD1. The CDR3 runs 16 residues. Germline CDR1 and CDR2: LGHNA and YNFKEQ. V was pared by 1 base and J by 9 bases, with 10 bases of the junction left unmatched. Here the CDR3 reads CASSQATGTGSSEQFF. The DNA for the CDR3 is TGTGCCAGCAGCCAAGCGACCGGGACAGGGTCGAGTGAGCAGTTCTTC.

This clone appeared a single time. The germline gene is not matched at one end of the junction; a read error may be the cause. The chain joins TRBV4-1 to TRBJ2-2; 7 bases map to TRBD1. CDR1 MGHRA and CDR2 YSYEKL come from the germline V gene. CDR3 size: 14 residues. The DNA of the CDR3 is TGCGTCAGCAGCCGACAGGGAGCTAACGGGGAGCTGTTTTTT. Its translation: CVSSRQGANGELFF.

The genes are TRBV29-1 and TRBJ2-1; 15 positions agree with TRBD2. There are 17 residues in the CDR3. V lost 8 bases, J lost 2 bases, and 10 bases stayed unmatched. Per the germline V gene, CDR1 is SQVTM and CDR2 is ANQGSEA. The CDR3 DNA reads as TGCAGCACATCGGGACTAGCGGGGGGCCGAGCCTACAATGAGCAGTTCTTC. It translates to CSTSGLAGGRAYNEQFF.

The chain recombines TRBV6-4 with TRBJ2-5; either TRBD1 or TRBD2 may fit D (6 bases each). V was pared by 6 bases and J by 9 bases, with 23 bases between. Germline CDR1 MRHNA, CDR2 SNTAGT. There are 15 residues in the CDR3. CDR3 protein: CASRGSGTPPGAQYF. The CDR3 nucleotides are TGTGCCAGCAGGGGCTCAGGGACTCCTCCAGGGGCCCAGTACTTC.

The V call is TRBV30, the J call TRBJ1-6, with D possibly matching TRBD1 (6 bases). CDR1 and CDR2 from the germline V gene are GTSNPN and SVGIG (reference sequence). The CDR3 has 15 amino acids. Trimming removed 1 base from V and 6 bases from J, with 13 bases in between. This CDR3 is CAWSGQGIFNSPLHF. DNA for the CDR3: TGTGCCTGGAGTGGCCAGGGGATATTTAATTCACCCCTCCACTTT.

V gene TRBV18 combines with J gene TRBJ1-1; 9 bases map to TRBD1. Germline values: CDR1 KGHSH, CDR2 LQKENI. The CDR3 is made up of 14 amino acids. After removal of 3 bases from V and 9 bases from J, the junction contained 8 bases not matched to a gene. CDR3 sequence reads: CASSPTRDREKAFF. CDR3 bases: TGTGCCAGCTCACCGACCCGGGACAGGGAAAAAGCTTTCTTT. Complete variable domain (other parts from reference TRBV18 and TRBJ1-1): NAGVMQNPRHLVRRRGQEARLRCSPMKGHSHVYWYRQLPEEGLKFMVYLQKENIIDESGMPKERFSAEFPKEGPSILRIQQVVRGDSAAYFCASSPTRDREKAFFGQGTRLTVV.

This clone was picked up one time. The chain carries TRBV29-1 and TRBJ1-5; no firm D call. This CDR3 has 13 amino acids. CDR1 and CDR2 from the germline V gene are SQVTM and ANQGSEA. Trimming cost V 4 bases and J 0 bases, with 7 bases left between them. The CDR3 protein is CSVAQYSNQPQHF. Here the CDR3 DNA reads TGCAGCGTTGCTCAGTATAGCAATCAGCCCCAGCATTTT. Drawing the rest from reference TRBV29-1 and TRBJ1-5, the complete variable domain is SAVISQKPSRDICQRGTSLTIQCQVDSQVTMMFWYRQQPGQSLTLIATANQGSEATYESGFVIDKFPISRPNLTFSTLTVSNMSPEDSSIYLCSVAQYSNQPQHFGDGTRLSIL.

Concerning this clone: Mismatch with germline at one junction end may stem from a read error. J is TRBJ1-2 and V is TRBV7-8; D may be TRBD1 (5 bases). Germline V CDR1 and CDR2: SGHVS, FQNEAQ. CDR3 size: 13 residues. The CDR3 nucleotides read TGTGCCAGCAGCTTAGGGGGGAATCATGGCCACACCTTC. The encoded protein is CASSLGGNHGHTF.

This chain joins TRBV5-1 and TRBJ1-2; 8 bases map to TRBD1. The CDR3 extends over 15 amino acids. CDR1 is SGHRS and CDR2 is YFSETQ in the germline V gene. V was pared by 6 bases and J by 3 bases, with 10 bases of the junction left unmatched. CDR3 sequence: CASTLGGTGDYGYTF. The CDR3 DNA follows: TGCGCCAGCACCCTGGGGGGGACAGGAGACTATGGCTACACCTTC. Drawing the rest from reference TRBV5-1 and TRBJ1-2, the complete variable domain is KAGVTQTPRYLIKTRGQQVTLSCSPISGHRSVSWYQQTPGQGLQFLFEYFSETQRNKGNFPGRFSGRQFSNSRSEMNVSTLELGDSALYLCASTLGGTGDYGYTFGSGTRLTVV.

This chain joins TRBV20-1 and TRBJ1-1; D is ambiguous. In germline, CDR1 is DFQATT, CDR2 SNEGSKA (reference sequence). The CDR3 contains 11 residues. The V end lost 6 bases, the J end lost 9 bases, and 14 bases lay between the germline ends. DNA of the CDR3: TGCAGTGCAACAGACGCCGCTAAAGCTTTCTTT. Translated, it gives CSATDAAKAFF.

The chain carries TRBV3-1 (or the pseudogene TRBV3-2) and TRBJ2-3; D uncertain. CDR1 LGHDT and CDR2 YNNKEL come from the germline V gene (reference sequence). The CDR3 sequence is 13 residues long. The V end was cut by 0 bases, the J end by 6 bases, with 7 bases between. The CDR3 DNA sequence: TGTGCCAGCAGCCAAGATCTCGGGGATACGCAGTATTTT. It is translated as CASSQDLGDTQYF.

The rearrangement joins TRBV5-4 to TRBJ2-5; 7 bases are shared with TRBD2. This CDR3 spans 14 amino acids. After removal of 3 bases from V and 5 bases from J, the junction contained 7 bases not matched to a gene. Germline V lookup: CDR1 SGHNT, CDR2 YYREEE (reference sequence). The CDR3 DNA reads TGTGCCAGCAGCTGGGGGGGGTTAAGGGAGACCCAGTACTTC. It is translated as CASSWGGLRETQYF.

This chain connects TRBV3-1 (or the pseudogene TRBV3-2) to TRBJ1-6; D call uncertain. V was clipped by 2 bases and J by 8 bases, with 7 bases between them. The length of the CDR3 is 13 residues. CDR1 and CDR2 (germline): LGHDT, YNNKEL (reference sequence). The CDR3 spells CASSQTADSPLHF. CDR3 coding DNA: TGTGCCAGCAGCCAAACAGCCGATTCACCCCTCCACTTT.

The V call is TRBV19, the J call TRBJ2-7, with 7 bases aligning to TRBD1. CDR3 length: 16 residues. Trimming at V came to 5 bases and at J to 4 bases, leaving 14 bases not matched to a gene. Germline assignment: CDR1 LNHDA and CDR2 SQIVND (reference sequence). CDR3 loop: CASSAGTGDLYYEQYF. CDR3 DNA sequence: TGTGCCAGTAGTGCGGGTACAGGGGACCTTTATTACGAGCAGTACTTC.

The genes are TRBV6-1 and TRBJ1-2, with 7 bases lining up with TRBD1. Germline values: CDR1 MNHNS, CDR2 SASEGT. V dropped 3 bases and J dropped 8; count of bases not matched to a gene: 3. The CDR3 spans 12 residues. Here the CDR3 DNA reads TGTGCCAGCAGTGACAGGGGGAGCGGCTACACCTTC. Translating it yields CASSDRGSGYTF.

CDR3 in amino acids: CASSELGDGYPLHF. The DNA of the CDR3 is TGTGCCAGCAGTGAATTGGGGGACGGATACCCCCTCCACTTT. This chain joins TRBV2 and TRBJ1-6, with a possible D match to TRBD1 (5 bases). CDR1 SNHLY and CDR2 FYNNEI come from the germline V gene. The V end lost 2 bases, the J end lost 13 bases, and 15 bases lay between the germline ends. The CDR3 length is 14 residues.

V gene TRBV3-1 (or the pseudogene TRBV3-2) combines with J gene TRBJ1-6; the D is unclear. Trimming left V 5 bases short and J 6 bases short, with 8 bases between. Looked up from germline, CDR1 is LGHDT and CDR2 is YNNKEL (reference sequence). The CDR3 has 13 amino acids. The CDR3 here is CASSTRPNSPLHF. In DNA form, the CDR3 reads TGTGCCAGCAGCACACGCCCTAATTCACCCCTCCACTTT.